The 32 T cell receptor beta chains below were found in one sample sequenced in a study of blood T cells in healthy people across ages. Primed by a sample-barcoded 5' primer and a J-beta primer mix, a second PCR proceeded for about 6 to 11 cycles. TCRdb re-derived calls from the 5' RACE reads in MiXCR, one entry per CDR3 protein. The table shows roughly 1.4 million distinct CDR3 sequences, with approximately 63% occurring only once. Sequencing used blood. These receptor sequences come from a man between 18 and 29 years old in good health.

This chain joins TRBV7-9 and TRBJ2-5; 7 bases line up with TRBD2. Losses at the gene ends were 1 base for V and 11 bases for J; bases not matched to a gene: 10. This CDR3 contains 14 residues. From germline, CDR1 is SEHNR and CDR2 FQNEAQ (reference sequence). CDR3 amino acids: CASSLVSGKNEQYF. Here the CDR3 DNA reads TGTGCCAGCAGCTTAGTAAGCGGGAAGAATGAGCAGTACTTC.

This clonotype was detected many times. The CDR3: CSAEGADGYTF. The CDR3 DNA follows: TGCAGCGCCGAGGGGGCGGATGGCTACACCTTC. J is TRBJ1-2 and V is TRBV29-1, with 7 bases fitting TRBD1. The CDR3 covers 11 residues. The V gene's germline CDR1 is SQVTM and CDR2 ANQGSEA. The V segment lost 7 bases and the J segment 6 bases; nucleotides outside the gene matches: 5.

Here the CDR3 reads CASFDPRSLYSPLHF. The DNA for the CDR3 is TGTGCCAGCTTCGACCCCAGATCCCTATATTCACCCCTCCACTTT. The chain employs TRBV27 and TRBJ1-6; D is unresolved. CDR3 length: 15 amino acids. V lost 8 bases to trimming and J lost 8 bases, with 19 bases between them. Germline CDR1 and CDR2: MNHEY and SMNVEV (reference sequence).

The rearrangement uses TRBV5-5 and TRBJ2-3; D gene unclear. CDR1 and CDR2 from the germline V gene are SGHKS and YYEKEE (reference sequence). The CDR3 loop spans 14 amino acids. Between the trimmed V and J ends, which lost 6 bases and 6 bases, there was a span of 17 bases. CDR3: CASTNEASSDTQYF. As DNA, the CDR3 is TGTGCCAGCACCAATGAGGCCAGCTCGGATACGCAGTATTTT.

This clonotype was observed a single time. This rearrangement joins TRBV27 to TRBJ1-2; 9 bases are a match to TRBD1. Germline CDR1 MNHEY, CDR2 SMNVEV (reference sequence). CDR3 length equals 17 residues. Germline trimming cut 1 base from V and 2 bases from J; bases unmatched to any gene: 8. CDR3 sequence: CASSLLARDRANYGYTF. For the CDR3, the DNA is TGTGCCAGCAGTTTATTGGCCCGGGACAGGGCGAACTATGGCTACACCTTC.

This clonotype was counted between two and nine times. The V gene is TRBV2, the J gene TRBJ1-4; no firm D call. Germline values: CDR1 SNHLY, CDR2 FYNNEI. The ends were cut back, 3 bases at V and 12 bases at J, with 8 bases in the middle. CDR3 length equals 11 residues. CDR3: CASSDSGELFF. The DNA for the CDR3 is TGTGCCAGCAGTGACAGCGGTGAACTGTTTTTT.

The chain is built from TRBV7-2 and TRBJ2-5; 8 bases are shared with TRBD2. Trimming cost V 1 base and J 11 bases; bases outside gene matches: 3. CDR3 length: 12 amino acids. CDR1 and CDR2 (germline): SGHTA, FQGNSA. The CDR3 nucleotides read TGTGCCAGCAGCTTAGTCTCGGGGGGGCAGTACTTC. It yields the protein CASSLVSGGQYF. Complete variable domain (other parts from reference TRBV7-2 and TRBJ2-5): GAGVSQSPSNKVTEKGKDVELRCDPISGHTALYWYRQSLGQGLEFLIYFQGNSAPDKSGLPSDRFSAERTGGSVSTLTIQRTQQEDSAVYLCASSLVSGGQYFGPGTRLLVL.

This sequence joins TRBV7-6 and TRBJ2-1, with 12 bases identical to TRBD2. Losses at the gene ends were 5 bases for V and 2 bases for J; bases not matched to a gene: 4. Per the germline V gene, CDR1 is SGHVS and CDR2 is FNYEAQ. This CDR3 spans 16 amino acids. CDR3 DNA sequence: TGTGCCAGCAGCACGACTAGCGGGAGTCCCTACAATGAGCAGTTCTTC. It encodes CASSTTSGSPYNEQFF.

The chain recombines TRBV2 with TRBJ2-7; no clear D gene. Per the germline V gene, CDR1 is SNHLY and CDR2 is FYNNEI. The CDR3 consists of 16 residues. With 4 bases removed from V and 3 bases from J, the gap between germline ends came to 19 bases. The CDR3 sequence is CASSVGNSPKIYEQYF. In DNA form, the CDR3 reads TGTGCCAGCAGTGTGGGTAACTCCCCGAAGATCTACGAGCAGTACTTC.

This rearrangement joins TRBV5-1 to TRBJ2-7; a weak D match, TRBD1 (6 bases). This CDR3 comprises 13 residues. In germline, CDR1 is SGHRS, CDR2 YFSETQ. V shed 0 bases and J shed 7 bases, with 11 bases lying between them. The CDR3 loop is CASSLATGREQYF. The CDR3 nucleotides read TGCGCCAGCAGCTTGGCCACAGGGCGGGAGCAGTACTTC.

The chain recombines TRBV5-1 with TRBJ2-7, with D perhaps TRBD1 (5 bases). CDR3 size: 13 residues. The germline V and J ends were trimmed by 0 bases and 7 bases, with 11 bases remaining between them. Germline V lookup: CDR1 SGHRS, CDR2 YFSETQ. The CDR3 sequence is CASSLGQPREQYF. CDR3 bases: TGCGCCAGCAGCTTGGGACAGCCTAGGGAGCAGTACTTC.

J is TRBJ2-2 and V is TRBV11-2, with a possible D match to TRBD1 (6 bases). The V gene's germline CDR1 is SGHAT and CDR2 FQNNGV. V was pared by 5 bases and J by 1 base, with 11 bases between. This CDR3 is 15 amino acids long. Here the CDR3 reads CASSPGQLNTGELFF. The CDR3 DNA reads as TGTGCCAGCAGCCCCGGACAGCTGAACACCGGGGAGCTGTTTTTT.

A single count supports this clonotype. The CDR3 loop is CASSLPPGGPIADTQYF. DNA of the CDR3: TGCGCCAGCAGCCTCCCCCCCGGGGGGCCCATCGCAGATACGCAGTATTTT. The chain joins TRBV4-1 to TRBJ2-3; the D gene is possibly TRBD2 (7 bases). The V gene's germline CDR1 is MGHRA and CDR2 YSYEKL. Trimming took off 4 bases at V and 4 bases at J, with 21 bases between the two ends. This CDR3 is built from 17 residues.

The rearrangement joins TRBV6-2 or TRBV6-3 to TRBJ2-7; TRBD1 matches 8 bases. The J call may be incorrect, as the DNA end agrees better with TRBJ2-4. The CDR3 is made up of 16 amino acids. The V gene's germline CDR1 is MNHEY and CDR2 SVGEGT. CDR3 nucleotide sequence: TGTGCCAGCAGTACGAGTATTGGACAGGGAAGGTACATTCAGTACTTC. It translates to CASSTSIGQGRYIQYF.

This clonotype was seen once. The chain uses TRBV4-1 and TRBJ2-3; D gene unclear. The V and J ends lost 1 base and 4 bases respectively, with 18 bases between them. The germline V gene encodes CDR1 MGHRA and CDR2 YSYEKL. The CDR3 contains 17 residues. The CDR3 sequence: CASSQGSAYLRADTQYF. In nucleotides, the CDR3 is TGCGCCAGCAGCCAAGGATCCGCATACTTAAGGGCAGATACGCAGTATTTT.

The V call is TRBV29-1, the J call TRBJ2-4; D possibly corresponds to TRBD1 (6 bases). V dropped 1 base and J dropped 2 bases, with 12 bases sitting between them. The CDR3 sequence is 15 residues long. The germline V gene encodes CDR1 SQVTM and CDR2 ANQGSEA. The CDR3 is CSVEVQGITKNIQYF. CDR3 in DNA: TGCAGCGTTGAAGTACAGGGTATAACCAAAAACATTCAGTACTTC. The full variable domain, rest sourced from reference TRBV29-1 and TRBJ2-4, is SAVISQKPSRDICQRGTSLTIQCQVDSQVTMMFWYRQQPGQSLTLIATANQGSEATYESGFVIDKFPISRPNLTFSTLTVSNMSPEDSSIYLCSVEVQGITKNIQYFGAGTRLSVL.

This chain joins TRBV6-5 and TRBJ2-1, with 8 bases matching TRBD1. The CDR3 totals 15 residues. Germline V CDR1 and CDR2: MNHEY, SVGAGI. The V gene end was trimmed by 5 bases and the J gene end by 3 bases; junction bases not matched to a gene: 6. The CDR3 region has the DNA TGTGCCAGCAGTCATCGGACAGGGAGCTACAATGAGCAGTTCTTC. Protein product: CASSHRTGSYNEQFF.

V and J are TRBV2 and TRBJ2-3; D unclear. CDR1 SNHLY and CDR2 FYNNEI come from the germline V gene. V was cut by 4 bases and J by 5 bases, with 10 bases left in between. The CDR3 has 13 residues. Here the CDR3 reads CASSVGLVDTQYF. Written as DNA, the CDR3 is TGTGCCAGCAGTGTAGGTTTGGTAGATACGCAGTATTTT. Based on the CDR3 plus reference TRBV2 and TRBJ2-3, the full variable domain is EPEVTQTPSHQVTQMGQEVILRCVPISNHLYFYWYRQILGQKVEFLVSFYNNEISEKSEIFDDQFSVERPDGSNFTLKIRSTKLEDSAMYFCASSVGLVDTQYFGPGTRLTVL.

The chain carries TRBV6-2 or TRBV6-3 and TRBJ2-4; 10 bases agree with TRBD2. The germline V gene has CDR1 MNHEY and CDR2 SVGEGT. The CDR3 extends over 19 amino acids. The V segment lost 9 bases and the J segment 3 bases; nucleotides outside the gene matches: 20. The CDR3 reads CASQTLQAGGPGGKNIQYF. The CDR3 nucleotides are TGTGCCAGTCAAACCTTGCAAGCGGGAGGGCCTGGAGGCAAAAACATTCAGTACTTC.

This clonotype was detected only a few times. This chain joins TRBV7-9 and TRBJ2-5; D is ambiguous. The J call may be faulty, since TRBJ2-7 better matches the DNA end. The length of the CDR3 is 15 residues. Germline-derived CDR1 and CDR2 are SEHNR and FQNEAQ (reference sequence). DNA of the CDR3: TGTGCCAGCAGCTCCCGGACCGAACTGGCACACGAGCAGTACTTC. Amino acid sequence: CASSSRTELAHEQYF.

The CDR3 reads CASSYREVLEQYF. The DNA of the CDR3 is TGTGCCAGCAGTTACCGCGAGGTTTTGGAGCAGTACTTC. The chain employs TRBV6-2 or TRBV6-3 and TRBJ2-7, with no clear D. The CDR3 has 13 residues. Germline CDR1 and CDR2: MNHEY and SVGEGT. Trimming pared 2 bases from V and 7 bases from J, leaving 12 bases between.

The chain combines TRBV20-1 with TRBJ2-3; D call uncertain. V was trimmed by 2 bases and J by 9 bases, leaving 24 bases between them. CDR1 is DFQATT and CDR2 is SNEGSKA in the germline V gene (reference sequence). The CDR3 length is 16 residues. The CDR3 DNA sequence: TGCAGTGCTAGAAGGGCAAGGGTAGAGAGCCAATCCACGCAGTATTTT. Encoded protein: CSARRARVESQSTQYF.

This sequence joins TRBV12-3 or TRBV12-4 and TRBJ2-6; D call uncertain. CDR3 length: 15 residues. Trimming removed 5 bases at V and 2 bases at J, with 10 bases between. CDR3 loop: CASSPDGPGANVLTF. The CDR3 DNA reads TGTGCCAGCAGTCCCGACGGGCCTGGGGCCAACGTCCTGACTTTC.

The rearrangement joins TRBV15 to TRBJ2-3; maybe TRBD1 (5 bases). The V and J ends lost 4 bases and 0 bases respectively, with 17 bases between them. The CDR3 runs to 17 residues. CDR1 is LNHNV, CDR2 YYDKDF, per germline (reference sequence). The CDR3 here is CATSMAWGTASTDTQYF. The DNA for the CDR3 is TGTGCCACCAGCATGGCGTGGGGCACTGCTAGCACAGATACGCAGTATTTT.

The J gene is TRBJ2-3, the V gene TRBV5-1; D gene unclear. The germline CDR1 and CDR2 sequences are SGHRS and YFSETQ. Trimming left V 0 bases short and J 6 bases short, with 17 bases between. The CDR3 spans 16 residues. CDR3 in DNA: TGCGCCAGCAGCTTGGATTGGACCCTAACTACGGATACGCAGTATTTT. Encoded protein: CASSLDWTLTTDTQYF.

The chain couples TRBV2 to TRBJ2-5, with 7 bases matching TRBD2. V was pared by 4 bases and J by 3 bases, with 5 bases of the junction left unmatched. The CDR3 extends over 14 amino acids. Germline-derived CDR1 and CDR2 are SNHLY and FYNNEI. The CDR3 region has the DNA TGTGCCAGCAGTGTCCGGCTAGCGGAAGAGACCCAGTACTTC. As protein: CASSVRLAEETQYF.

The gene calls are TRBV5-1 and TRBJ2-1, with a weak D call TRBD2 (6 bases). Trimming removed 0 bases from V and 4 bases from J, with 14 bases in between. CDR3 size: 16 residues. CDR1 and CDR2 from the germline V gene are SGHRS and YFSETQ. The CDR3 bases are TGCGCCAGCAGCTTGGTGGCTAGCGACAGATACAATGAGCAGTTCTTC. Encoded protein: CASSLVASDRYNEQFF. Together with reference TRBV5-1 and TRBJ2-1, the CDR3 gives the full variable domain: KAGVTQTPRYLIKTRGQQVTLSCSPISGHRSVSWYQQTPGQGLQFLFEYFSETQRNKGNFPGRFSGRQFSNSRSEMNVSTLELGDSALYLCASSLVASDRYNEQFFGPGTRLTVL.

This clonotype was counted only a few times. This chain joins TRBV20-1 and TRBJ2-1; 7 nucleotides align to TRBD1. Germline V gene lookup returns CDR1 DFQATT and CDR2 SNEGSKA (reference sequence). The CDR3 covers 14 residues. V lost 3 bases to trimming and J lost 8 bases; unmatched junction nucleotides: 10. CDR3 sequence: CSAREGGQTYEQFF. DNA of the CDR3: TGCAGTGCTAGGGAAGGGGGACAGACTTATGAGCAGTTCTTC.

CDR3 in amino acids: CASSPSGQGRIGYNEQFF. The CDR3 bases are TGCGCCAGCAGCCCTTCCGGACAGGGTAGGATCGGGTACAATGAGCAGTTCTTC. V usage is TRBV4-3 and J usage is TRBJ2-1; 8 bases are shared with TRBD1. Germline values: CDR1 LGHNA, CDR2 YSLEER. V lost 4 bases to trimming and J lost 4 bases; unmatched junction nucleotides: 15. This CDR3 has 18 amino acids.

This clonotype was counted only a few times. The CDR3 bases are TGTGCCAGCAGCGCCGGGGGGCAGCAAGAGACCCAGTACTTC. It encodes CASSAGGQQETQYF. V is TRBV9 and J is TRBJ2-7; maybe TRBD2 (7 bases). The J call is uncertain, as TRBJ2-5 better fits the DNA end. CDR1 is SGDLS and CDR2 is YYNGEE in the germline V gene. The CDR3 spans 14 residues.

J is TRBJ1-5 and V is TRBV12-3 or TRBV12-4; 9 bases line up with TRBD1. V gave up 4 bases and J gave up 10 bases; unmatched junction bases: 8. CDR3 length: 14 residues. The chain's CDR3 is CASSSGTGRGPQHF. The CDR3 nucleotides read TGTGCCAGCAGTTCCGGGACAGGGAGGGGACCCCAGCATTTT.

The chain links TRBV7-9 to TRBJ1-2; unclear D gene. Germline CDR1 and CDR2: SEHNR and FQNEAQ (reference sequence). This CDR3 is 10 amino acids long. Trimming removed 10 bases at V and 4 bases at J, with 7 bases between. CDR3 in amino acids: CATRGYGYTF. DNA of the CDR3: TGTGCCACCCGTGGCTATGGCTACACCTTC.